Reported below is one T cell receptor (beta chain). Its cognate antigen is unknown. These data come from a study of T cells expressing NK-cell markers. This CDR3 has 15 amino acids. Germline lookup yields CDR1 MDHEN and CDR2 SYDVKM. Study-level results: As a fraction of CD8+ T cells, dominant NKG2C+ clonotypes reached roughly 1.0-7.5% in a handful of donors.

After re-calling the 5' RACE reads, TCRdb lists one entry per CDR3 protein, DNA absent. There are around 180,000 distinct CDR3 sequences in the sample, with roughly 21% held by the top ten. V is TRBV28 and J is TRBJ1-6. The receptor was isolated from a man aged 18 to 70 in good health. The specimen was blood T cells: a sorted CD56 or NKG2C T cell subset, CD4+ or CD8+ T cells, or bulk PBMC T cells (not recorded which). The CDR3 loop is CASSLILEGNSPLHF.